This T cell receptor beta chain was observed in a study of T cell changes during pregnancy in multiple sclerosis (dated by TCRdb to between 2018 and 2020). About the study as a whole: The study looked at changes in the T cell repertoire across pregnancy in women with multiple sclerosis.

Library preparation used the immunoSEQ multiplex PCR assay. TCRdb retrieved this table from immuneACCESS and kept in-frame rearrangements only. Not all clones are present; in checked studies, unresolved V genes account for under half, and no reason is known for the remainder. The sample table lists under 130,000 clones, about nine tenths of them with a count of one. The ten most abundant clones make up 3% to 3.5% of the sample. The germline V gene sets CDR1 to SGDLS and CDR2 to YYNGEE. The cysteine opens and the phenylalanine closes a CDR3 of 18 amino acids. Only the CDR3 DNA is retained, 54 bases long and in frame from the first base. From V the trimming removes 0 bases and from J it removes 4 bases, while the gene matches leave 14 bases of the junction unaccounted for. Details on this clone: Its binding antigen is unknown. It has no much larger one-base neighbor in the sample; base qualities were not kept.

The sequences come from peripheral blood, collected after pregnancy. The receptor chain draws on TRBV9 and TRBJ2-3; 7 of the junction bases match TRBD2. This receptor was taken from a female donor with multiple sclerosis, enrolled in a pregnancy study. The DNA sequence is given as TGTGCCAGCAGCGTAGCTATGATCGGCGGGGGAAGGTCAGATACGCAGTATTTT. Its product reads: CASSVAMIGGGRSDTQYF.